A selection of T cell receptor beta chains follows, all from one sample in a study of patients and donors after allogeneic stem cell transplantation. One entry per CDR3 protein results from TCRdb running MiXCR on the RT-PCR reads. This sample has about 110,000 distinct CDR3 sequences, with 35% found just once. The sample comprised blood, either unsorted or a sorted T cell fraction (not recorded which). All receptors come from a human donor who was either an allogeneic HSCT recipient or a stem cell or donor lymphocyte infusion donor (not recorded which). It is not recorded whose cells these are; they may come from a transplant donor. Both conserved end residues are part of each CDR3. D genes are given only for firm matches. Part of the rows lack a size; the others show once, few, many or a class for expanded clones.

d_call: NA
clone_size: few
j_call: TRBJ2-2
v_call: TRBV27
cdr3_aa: CASSSTATILNTGELFF
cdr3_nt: TGTGCCAGCAGCTCCACTGCGACCATATTGAACACCGGGGAGCTGTTTTTT

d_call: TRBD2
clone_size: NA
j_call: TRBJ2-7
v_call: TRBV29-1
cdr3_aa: CSVGRASGISYEQYF
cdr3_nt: TGCAGCGTTGGTCGGGCTAGCGGGATTAGCTACGAGCAGTACTTC

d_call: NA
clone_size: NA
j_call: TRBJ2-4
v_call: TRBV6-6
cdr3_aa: CASSYSIVGESKNIQYF
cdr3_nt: TGTGCCAGCAGTTACTCGATTGTTGGGGAATCCAAAAACATTCAGTACTTC

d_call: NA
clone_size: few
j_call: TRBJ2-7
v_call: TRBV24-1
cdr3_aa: CATSDGRYYEQYF
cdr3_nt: TGTGCCACCAGTGACGGCCGCTACTACGAGCAGTACTTC

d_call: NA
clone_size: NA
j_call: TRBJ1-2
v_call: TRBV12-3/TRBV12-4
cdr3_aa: CASSLHGANYGYTF
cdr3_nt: TGTGCCAGCAGTTTACATGGGGCTAACTATGGCTACACCTTC

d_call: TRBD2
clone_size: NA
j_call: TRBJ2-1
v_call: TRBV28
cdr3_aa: CASTQGGAGVNEQFF
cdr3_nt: TGTGCCAGCACCCAAGGTGGGGCGGGGGTCAATGAGCAGTTCTTC

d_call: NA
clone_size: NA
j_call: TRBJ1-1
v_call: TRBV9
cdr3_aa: CASSVDPRGNTEAFF
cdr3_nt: TGTGCCAGCAGCGTAGACCCCCGCGGGAACACTGAAGCTTTCTTT

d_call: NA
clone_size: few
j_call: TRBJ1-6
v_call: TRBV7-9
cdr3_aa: CASSRDGGGTLHF
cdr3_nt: TGTGCCAGCAGCCGAGATGGTGGAGGAACCCTCCACTTT

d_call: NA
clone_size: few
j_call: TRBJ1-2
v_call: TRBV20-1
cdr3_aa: CSARRGGSGYTF
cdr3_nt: TGCAGTGCCCGGAGGGGGGGTAGTGGCTACACCTTC

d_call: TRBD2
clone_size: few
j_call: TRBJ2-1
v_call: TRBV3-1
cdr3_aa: CASSRYGTSREQFF
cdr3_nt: TGTGCCAGCAGCAGATACGGGACTAGCAGGGAGCAGTTCTTC

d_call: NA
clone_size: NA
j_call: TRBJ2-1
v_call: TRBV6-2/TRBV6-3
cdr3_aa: CASSEAFHAYNEQFF
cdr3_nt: TGTGCCAGCAGTGAAGCCTTCCACGCCTACAATGAGCAGTTCTTC

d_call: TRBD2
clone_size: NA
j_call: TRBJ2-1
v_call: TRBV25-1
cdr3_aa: CASSVAGTSSYNEQFF
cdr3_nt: TGTGCCAGCAGTGTAGCGGGGACTAGCTCCTACAATGAGCAGTTCTTC

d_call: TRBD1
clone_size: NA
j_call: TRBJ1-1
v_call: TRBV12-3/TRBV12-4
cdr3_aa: CASSNRGLNTEAFF
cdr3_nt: TGTGCCAGCAGTAACAGGGGCTTAAACACTGAAGCTTTCTTT

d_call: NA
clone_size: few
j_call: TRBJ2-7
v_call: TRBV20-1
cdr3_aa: CSATHSNEQYF
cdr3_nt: TGCAGTGCTACACATAGTAACGAGCAGTACTTC

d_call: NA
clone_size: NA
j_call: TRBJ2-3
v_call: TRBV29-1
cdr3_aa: CSVALGGTDTQYF
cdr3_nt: TGCAGCGTTGCTCTAGGGGGCACAGATACGCAGTATTTT